Presented here are 15 T cell receptor beta chains from one specimen sequenced in a study of blood T cell repertoires in COVID-19 (dated by TCRdb to about 2020). Libraries were constructed by the immunoSEQ multiplex PCR assay. TCRdb limited this immuneACCESS table to in-frame rearrangements with V and J called. A share of clones is missing; checked studies link under half to unresolved V genes, and the rest is unexplained. For this sample the table gives a few hundred thousand clones, of which around 84% were detected only once. Under 9% of the sample belongs to the ten largest clones. What was sequenced was peripheral blood. The receptor source for this set is a woman in her sixties or seventies with active or convalescent COVID-19.

In DNA form, the CDR3 reads TGTGCCAGCAGCCAAGATGTAGGGGGGGACTCTGGAAACACCATATATTTT. Translation gives CASSQDVGGDSGNTIYF. This chain links TRBV4-2 with TRBJ1-3; maybe TRBD1 (6 bases). CDR1 and CDR2 (germline): LGHNA, YNFKEQ. Trimming stripped 0 bases from V and 0 bases from J, with 12 bases between. This CDR3 comprises 17 residues.

The chain joins TRBV20-1 to TRBJ2-7, with D unclear. Germline lookup yields CDR1 DFQATT and CDR2 SNEGSKA (reference sequence). CDR3 length equals 11 residues. V shed 8 bases and J shed 2 bases, with 10 bases lying between them. The CDR3 nucleotides are TGCAGTACGGGTAACCCCTACGAGCAGTACTTC. It specifies CSTGNPYEQYF.

The J gene is TRBJ1-1, the V gene TRBV18; 7 positions match TRBD1. Per germline, CDR1 KGHSH and CDR2 LQKENI. CDR3 length equals 15 residues. With 6 bases clipped from V and 2 bases from J, the junction kept 9 bases outside the gene matches. The DNA for the CDR3 is TGTGCCAGCTCCAGACAGGGACCTGTAAACACTGAAGCTTTCTTT. As protein: CASSRQGPVNTEAFF.

CDR3 bases: TGCGCCAGCAGACCGGGGGGGAACACTGAAGCTTTCTTT. As protein: CASRPGGNTEAFF. V gene TRBV23-1 combines with J gene TRBJ1-1, with a weak D call TRBD1 (5 bases). TRBV23-1 belongs to the ORF category, with a function that is uncertain. V lost 6 bases to trimming and J lost 1 base, with 9 bases between them. The CDR3 contains 13 residues.

This clone has a single count. This chain uses TRBV11-3 with TRBJ2-3; D may be TRBD1 (7 bases). The germline CDR1 and CDR2 sequences are SGHNT and YENEEA. The CDR3 spans 16 residues. V lost 5 bases, J lost 1 base, and 16 bases lay in between. CDR3 sequence reads: CASSTFRGTGTDTQYF. The CDR3 coding sequence is TGTGCCAGCAGCACTTTCCGGGGGACAGGCACAGATACGCAGTATTTT.

This chain connects TRBV14 to TRBJ2-6; TRBD2 is a possible D gene (5 bases). The germline V and J ends were trimmed by 5 bases and 0 bases, with 8 bases remaining between them. The CDR3 sequence is 15 residues long. Germline V gene data show CDR1 as SGHDN and CDR2 as FVKESK. In nucleotides, the CDR3 is TGTGCCAGCAGCGAGGGTGACTCTGGGGCCAACGTCCTGACTTTC. Translation: CASSEGDSGANVLTF.

This chain joins TRBV6-1 and TRBJ1-2; D unclear. Trimming shortened V by 3 bases and J by 4 bases, and 12 bases separated the two germline ends. The CDR3 is 14 residues long. The germline V gene has CDR1 MNHNS and CDR2 SASEGT. The CDR3 nucleotides are TGTGCCAGCAGTGAGAGCAGGTTCACCTATGGCTACACCTTC. It translates to CASSESRFTYGYTF.

This sequence joins TRBV10-1 and TRBJ1-1; 8 bases agree with TRBD1. V lost 4 bases and J lost 5; bases outside the gene matches: 12. Looked up from germline, CDR1 is WNHNN and CDR2 is SYGVQD (reference sequence). CDR3 size: 16 residues. In DNA, the CDR3 is TGCGCCAGCAGTGGTCTGGGTCCAGGGGGCCGGACTGAAGCTTTCTTT. It is translated as CASSGLGPGGRTEAFF.

The sample holds a few counts of this clone. This rearrangement joins TRBV5-1 to TRBJ2-5; the D gene is possibly TRBD2 (6 bases). Per the germline V gene, CDR1 is SGHRS and CDR2 is YFSETQ. The CDR3 has 15 amino acids. Trimming removed 7 bases at V and 5 bases at J, with 21 bases between. The CDR3 loop reads CASRDSPLLPETQYF. The CDR3 region has the DNA TGCGCCAGCCGGGACTCGCCCCTCCTTCCCGAGACCCAGTACTTC.

CDR3 sequence (DNA): TGTGCCAGCTCACCAAACAGGGAGCCCGAAGCTTTCTTT. It encodes CASSPNREPEAFF. The chain couples TRBV18 to TRBJ1-1; a weak D match, TRBD1 (6 bases). Trimming removed 2 bases from V and 8 bases from J, with 12 bases in between. The CDR3 loop spans 13 amino acids. The germline gives CDR1 KGHSH, CDR2 LQKENI. The full variable domain, with the rest looked up from reference TRBV18 and TRBJ1-1, is NAGVMQNPRHLVRRRGQEARLRCSPMKGHSHVYWYRQLPEEGLKFMVYLQKENIIDESGMPKERFSAEFPKEGPSILRIQQVVRGDSAAYFCASSPNREPEAFFGQGTRLTVV.

A word on this clone: This specimen includes other DNA sequences encoding the same CDR3. The rearrangement joins TRBV7-2 to TRBJ1-1; perhaps TRBD1 as D (5 bases). The CDR3 is made up of 14 amino acids. Trimming left V 5 bases short and J 0 bases short, with 10 bases between. The germline CDR1 and CDR2 sequences are SGHTA and FQGNSA. As DNA, the CDR3 is TGTGCCAGCAGCCCGCAGGGTATGAACACTGAAGCTTTCTTT. It yields the protein CASSPQGMNTEAFF.

The chain couples TRBV5-4 to TRBJ2-3; no definite D call. V lost 3 bases and J lost 3, with 5 bases in between. The CDR3 runs 12 residues. Germline lookup yields CDR1 SGHNT and CDR2 YYREEE (reference sequence). The CDR3 DNA follows: TGTGCCAGCAGCTCCAATACAGATACGCAGTATTTT. Translated, it gives CASSSNTDTQYF.

The genes are TRBV19 and TRBJ1-2; D unclear. V dropped 1 base and J dropped 6 bases, with 9 bases sitting between them. This CDR3 comprises 13 residues. The germline V gene encodes CDR1 LNHDA and CDR2 SQIVND (reference sequence). This CDR3 is CASSIAGYHGYTF. The CDR3 DNA reads as TGTGCCAGTAGTATAGCAGGATACCATGGCTACACCTTC.

The gene calls are TRBV18 and TRBJ2-7; D might be TRBD2 (6 bases). This CDR3 comprises 12 residues. V lost 3 bases and J 4 bases, leaving 7 bases between the germline ends. Germline V gene sequence: CDR1 KGHSH, CDR2 LQKENI. The CDR3: CASSPAGYEQYF. As DNA, the CDR3 is TGTGCCAGCTCACCGGCGGGATACGAGCAGTACTTC. Full variable domain (rest looked up from reference TRBV18 and TRBJ2-7): NAGVMQNPRHLVRRRGQEARLRCSPMKGHSHVYWYRQLPEEGLKFMVYLQKENIIDESGMPKERFSAEFPKEGPSILRIQQVVRGDSAAYFCASSPAGYEQYFGPGTRLTVT.

This chain joins TRBV6-2 or TRBV6-3 and TRBJ2-7; D perhaps matches TRBD1 (6 bases). Germline values: CDR1 MNHEY, CDR2 SVGEGT. CDR3 length equals 14 residues. Trimming took 2 bases from V and 8 from J, leaving 16 bases between them. CDR3: CASSYPDSSFKQYF. In DNA form, the CDR3 reads TGTGCCAGCAGTTACCCGGACAGTTCCTTTAAGCAGTACTTC.